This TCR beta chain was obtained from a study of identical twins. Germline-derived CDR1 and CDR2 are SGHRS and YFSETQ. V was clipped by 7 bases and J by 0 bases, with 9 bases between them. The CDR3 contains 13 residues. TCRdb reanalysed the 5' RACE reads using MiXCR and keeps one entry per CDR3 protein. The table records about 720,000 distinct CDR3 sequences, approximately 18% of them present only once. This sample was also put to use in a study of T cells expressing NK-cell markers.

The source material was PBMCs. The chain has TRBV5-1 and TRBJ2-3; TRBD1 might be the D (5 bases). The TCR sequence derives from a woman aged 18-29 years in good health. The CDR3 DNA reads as TGCGCCAGCGTGGGGCATAGCACAGATACGCAGTATTTT. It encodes CASVGHSTDTQYF.